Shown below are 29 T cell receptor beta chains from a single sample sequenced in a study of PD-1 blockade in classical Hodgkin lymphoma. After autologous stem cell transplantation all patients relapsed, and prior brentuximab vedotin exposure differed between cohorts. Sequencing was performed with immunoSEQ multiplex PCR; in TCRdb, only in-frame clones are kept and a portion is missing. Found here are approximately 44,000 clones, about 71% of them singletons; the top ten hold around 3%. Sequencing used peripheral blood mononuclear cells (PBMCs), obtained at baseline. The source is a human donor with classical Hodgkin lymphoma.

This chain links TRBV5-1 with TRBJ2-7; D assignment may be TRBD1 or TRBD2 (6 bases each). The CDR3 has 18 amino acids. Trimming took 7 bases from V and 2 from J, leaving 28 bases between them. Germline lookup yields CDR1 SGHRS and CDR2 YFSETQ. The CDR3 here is CASSLWASGQGRTYEQYF. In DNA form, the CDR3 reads TGCGCCAGCTCTCTCTGGGCCTCCGGGCAGGGGAGGACCTACGAGCAGTACTTC.

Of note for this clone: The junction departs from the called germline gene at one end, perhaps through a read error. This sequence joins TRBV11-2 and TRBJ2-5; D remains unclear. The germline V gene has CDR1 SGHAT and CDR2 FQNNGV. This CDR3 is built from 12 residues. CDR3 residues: CASRLGGETQYF. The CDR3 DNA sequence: TGTGCCAGCAGATTAGGTGGAGAGACCCAGTACTTC.

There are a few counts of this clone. The CDR3 nucleotides are TGCAGTGCTAGAGTGCCCTATGGCTACACCTTC. It is translated as CSARVPYGYTF. The chain couples TRBV20-1 to TRBJ1-2; D gene ambiguous. Trimming left V 1 base short and J 4 bases short, with 4 bases between. The CDR3 contains 11 residues. The germline V gene has CDR1 DFQATT and CDR2 SNEGSKA (reference sequence).

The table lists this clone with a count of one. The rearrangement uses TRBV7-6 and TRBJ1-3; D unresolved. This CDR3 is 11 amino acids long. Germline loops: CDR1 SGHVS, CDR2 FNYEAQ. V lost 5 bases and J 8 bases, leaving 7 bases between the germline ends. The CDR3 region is CASSGWDTIYF. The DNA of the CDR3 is TGTGCCAGCAGCGGTTGGGACACCATATATTTT.

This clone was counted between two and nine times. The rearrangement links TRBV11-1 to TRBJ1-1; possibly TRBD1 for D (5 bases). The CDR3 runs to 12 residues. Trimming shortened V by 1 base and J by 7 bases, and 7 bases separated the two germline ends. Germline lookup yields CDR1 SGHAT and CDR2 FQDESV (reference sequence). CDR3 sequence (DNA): TGTGCCAGCAGCTTAGAAGGGGTTGAAGCTTTCTTT. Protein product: CASSLEGVEAFF.

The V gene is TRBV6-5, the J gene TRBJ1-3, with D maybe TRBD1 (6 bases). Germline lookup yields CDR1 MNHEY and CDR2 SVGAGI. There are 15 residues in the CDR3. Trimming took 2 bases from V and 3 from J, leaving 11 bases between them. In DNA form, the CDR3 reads TGTGCCAGCAGTTACGGGGGCCAGGTTGGAAACACCATATATTTT. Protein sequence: CASSYGGQVGNTIYF.

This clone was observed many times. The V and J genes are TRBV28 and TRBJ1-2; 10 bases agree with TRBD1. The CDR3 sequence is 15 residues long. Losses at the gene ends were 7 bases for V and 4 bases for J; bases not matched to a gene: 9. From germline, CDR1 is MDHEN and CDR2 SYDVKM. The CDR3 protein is CASIPLGQGSYGYTF. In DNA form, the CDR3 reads TGTGCCAGCATCCCCTTGGGACAGGGGAGCTATGGCTACACCTTC.

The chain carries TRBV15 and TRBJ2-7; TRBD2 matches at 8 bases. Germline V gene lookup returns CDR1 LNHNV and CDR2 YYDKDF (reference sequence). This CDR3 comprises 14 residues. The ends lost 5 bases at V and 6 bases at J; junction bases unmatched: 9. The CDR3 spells CATSPSGGTSEQYF. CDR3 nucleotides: TGTGCCACCAGCCCGTCGGGGGGGACGTCCGAGCAGTACTTC.

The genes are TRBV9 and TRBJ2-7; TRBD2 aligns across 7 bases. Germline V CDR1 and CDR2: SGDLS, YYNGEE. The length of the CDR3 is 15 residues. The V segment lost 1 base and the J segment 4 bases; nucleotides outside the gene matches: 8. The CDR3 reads CASSVNGGKKYEQYF. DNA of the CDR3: TGTGCCAGCAGCGTAAACGGGGGGAAGAAATACGAGCAGTACTTC.

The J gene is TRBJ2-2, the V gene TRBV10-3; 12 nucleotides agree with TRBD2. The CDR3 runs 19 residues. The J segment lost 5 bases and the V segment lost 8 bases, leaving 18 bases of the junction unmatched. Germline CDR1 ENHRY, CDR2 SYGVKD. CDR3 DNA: TGTGCCATCCGATTGACTAGCGGGGGAGGACGAATTGGGACCGGGGAGCTGTTTTTT. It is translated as CAIRLTSGGGRIGTGELFF.

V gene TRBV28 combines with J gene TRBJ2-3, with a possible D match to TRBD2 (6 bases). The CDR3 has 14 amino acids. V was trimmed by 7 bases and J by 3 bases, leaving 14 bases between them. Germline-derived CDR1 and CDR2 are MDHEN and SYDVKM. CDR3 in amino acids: CASNPGGLTDTQYF. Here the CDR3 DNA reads TGTGCCAGCAATCCAGGAGGGTTGACAGATACGCAGTATTTT.

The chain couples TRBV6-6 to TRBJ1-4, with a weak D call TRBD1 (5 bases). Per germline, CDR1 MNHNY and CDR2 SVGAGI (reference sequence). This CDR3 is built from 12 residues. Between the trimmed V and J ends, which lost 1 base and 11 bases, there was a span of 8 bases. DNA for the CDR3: TGTGCCAGCAGTTACTTCAGGGCGAAACTGTTTTTT. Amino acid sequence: CASSYFRAKLFF.

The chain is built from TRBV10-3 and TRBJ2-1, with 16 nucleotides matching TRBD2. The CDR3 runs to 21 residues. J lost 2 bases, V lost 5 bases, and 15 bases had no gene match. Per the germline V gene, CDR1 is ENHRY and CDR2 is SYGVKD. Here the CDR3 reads CAISPTGTSGRASVPYNEQFF. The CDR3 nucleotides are TGTGCCATCAGTCCTACCGGGACTAGCGGGAGGGCCTCGGTCCCCTACAATGAGCAGTTCTTC.

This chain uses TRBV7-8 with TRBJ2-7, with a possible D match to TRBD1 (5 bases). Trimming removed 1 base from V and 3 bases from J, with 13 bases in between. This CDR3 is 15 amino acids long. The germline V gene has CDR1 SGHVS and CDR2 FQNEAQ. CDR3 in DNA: TGTGCCAGCAGCTTAGAGCAGGGAATTTTCTACGAGCAGTACTTC. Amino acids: CASSLEQGIFYEQYF.

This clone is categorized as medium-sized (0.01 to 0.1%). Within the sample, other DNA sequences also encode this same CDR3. CDR3 in amino acids: CATGPGYTF. DNA of the CDR3: TGTGCGACAGGGCCAGGCTACACCTTC. The V and J genes are TRBV19 and TRBJ1-2; TRBD1 aligns across 7 bases. The CDR3 spans 9 residues. Germline V gives CDR1 LNHDA, CDR2 SQIVND (reference sequence). Based on the CDR3 plus reference TRBV19 and TRBJ1-2, the full variable domain is DGGITQSPKYLFRKEGQNVTLSCEQNLNHDAMYWYRQDPGQGLRLIYYSQIVNDFQKGDIAEGYSVSREKKESFPLTVTSAQKNPTAFYLCATGPGYTFGSGTRLTVV.

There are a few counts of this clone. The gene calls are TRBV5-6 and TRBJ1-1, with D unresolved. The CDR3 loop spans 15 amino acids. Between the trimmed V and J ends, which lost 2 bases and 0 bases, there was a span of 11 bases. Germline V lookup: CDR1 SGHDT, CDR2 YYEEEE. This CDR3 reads CASSFYRAMNTEAFF. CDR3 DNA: TGTGCCAGCAGCTTCTACAGAGCCATGAACACTGAAGCTTTCTTT. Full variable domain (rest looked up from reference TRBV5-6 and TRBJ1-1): DAGVTQSPTHLIKTRGQQVTLRCSPKSGHDTVSWYQQALGQGPQFIFQYYEEEERQRGNFPDRFSGHQFPNYSSELNVNALLLGDSALYLCASSFYRAMNTEAFFGQGTRLTVV.

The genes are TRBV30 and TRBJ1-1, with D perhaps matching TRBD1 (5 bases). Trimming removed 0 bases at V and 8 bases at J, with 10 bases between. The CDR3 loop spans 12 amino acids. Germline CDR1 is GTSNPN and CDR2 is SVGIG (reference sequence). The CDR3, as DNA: TGTGCCTGGAGTGTACCGGGGCGAGAAGCTTTCTTT. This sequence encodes CAWSVPGREAFF.

For the CDR3, the DNA is TGTGCTAGTGCGGGGGCAGATACGCAGTATTTT. It is translated as CASAGADTQYF. The chain joins TRBV12-5 to TRBJ2-3, with D perhaps TRBD2 (6 bases). The CDR3 is made up of 11 amino acids. The V gene lost 7 bases and the J gene lost 4 bases, with 6 bases spanning the gap. Germline loops: CDR1 LGHNT, CDR2 FRNRAP.

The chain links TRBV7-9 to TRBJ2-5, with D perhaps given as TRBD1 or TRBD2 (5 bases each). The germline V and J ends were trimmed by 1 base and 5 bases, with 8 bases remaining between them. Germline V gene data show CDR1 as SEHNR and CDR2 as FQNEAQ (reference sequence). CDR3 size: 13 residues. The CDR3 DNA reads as TGTGCCAGCAGCTTAGTCGGGGCCGAGACCCAGTACTTC. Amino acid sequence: CASSLVGAETQYF.

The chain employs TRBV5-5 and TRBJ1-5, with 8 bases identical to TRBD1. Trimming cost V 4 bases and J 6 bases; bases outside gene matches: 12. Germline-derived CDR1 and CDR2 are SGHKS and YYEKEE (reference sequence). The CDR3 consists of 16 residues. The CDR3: CASSISGGSMGQPQHF. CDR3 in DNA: TGTGCCAGCAGCATATCAGGGGGCAGTATGGGTCAGCCCCAGCATTTT.

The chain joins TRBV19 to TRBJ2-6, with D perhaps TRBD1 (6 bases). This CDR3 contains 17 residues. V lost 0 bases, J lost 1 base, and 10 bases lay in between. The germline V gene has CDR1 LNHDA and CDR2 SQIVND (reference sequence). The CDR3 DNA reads TGTGCCAGTAGTATAGAGTTGGGGGCTTCTGGGGCCAACGTCCTGACTTTC. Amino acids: CASSIELGASGANVLTF.

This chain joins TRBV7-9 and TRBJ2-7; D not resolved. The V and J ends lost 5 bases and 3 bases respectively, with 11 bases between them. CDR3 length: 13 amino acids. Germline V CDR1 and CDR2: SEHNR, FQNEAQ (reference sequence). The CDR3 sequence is CASSPATVYEQYF. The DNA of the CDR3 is TGTGCCAGCAGCCCCGCGACTGTCTACGAGCAGTACTTC.

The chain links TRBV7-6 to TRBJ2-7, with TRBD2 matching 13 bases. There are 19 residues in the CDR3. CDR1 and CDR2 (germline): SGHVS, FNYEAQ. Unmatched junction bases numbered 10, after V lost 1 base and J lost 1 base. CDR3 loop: CASSLGTGLAGFNSYEQYF. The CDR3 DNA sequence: TGTGCCAGCAGCTTAGGGACGGGACTAGCGGGATTTAATTCCTACGAGCAGTACTTC.

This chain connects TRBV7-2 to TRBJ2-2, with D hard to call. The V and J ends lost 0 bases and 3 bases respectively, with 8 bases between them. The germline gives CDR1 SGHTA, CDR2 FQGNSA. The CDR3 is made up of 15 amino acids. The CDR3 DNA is TGTGCCAGCAGCTTAGCCGGGCCCTACACCGGGGAGCTGTTTTTT. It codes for CASSLAGPYTGELFF.

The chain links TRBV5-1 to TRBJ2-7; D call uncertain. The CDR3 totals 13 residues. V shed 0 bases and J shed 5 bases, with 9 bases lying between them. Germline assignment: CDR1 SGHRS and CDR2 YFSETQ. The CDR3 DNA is TGCGCCAGCAGCTTGGGGGGTAGGAACGAGCAGTACTTC. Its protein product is CASSLGGRNEQYF.

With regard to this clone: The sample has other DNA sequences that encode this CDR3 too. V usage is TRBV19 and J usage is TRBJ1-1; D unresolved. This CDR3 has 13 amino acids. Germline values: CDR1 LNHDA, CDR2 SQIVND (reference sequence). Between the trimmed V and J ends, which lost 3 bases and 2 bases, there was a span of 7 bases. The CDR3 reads CASSINPNTEAFF. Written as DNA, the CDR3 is TGTGCCAGTAGTATTAATCCCAACACTGAAGCTTTCTTT.

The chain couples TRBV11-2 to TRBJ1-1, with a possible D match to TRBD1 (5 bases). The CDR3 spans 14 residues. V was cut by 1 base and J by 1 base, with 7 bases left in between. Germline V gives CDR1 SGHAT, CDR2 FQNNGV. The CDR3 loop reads CASSLAGKNTEAFF. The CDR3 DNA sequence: TGTGCCAGCAGCTTAGCAGGGAAGAACACTGAAGCTTTCTTT.

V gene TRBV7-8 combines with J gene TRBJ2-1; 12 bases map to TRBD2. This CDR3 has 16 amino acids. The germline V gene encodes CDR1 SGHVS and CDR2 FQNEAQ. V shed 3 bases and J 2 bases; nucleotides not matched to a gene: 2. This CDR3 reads CASSFRTSGAYNEQFF. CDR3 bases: TGTGCCAGCAGCTTCAGGACTAGCGGGGCCTACAATGAGCAGTTCTTC. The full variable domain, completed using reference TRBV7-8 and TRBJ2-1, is GAGVSQSPRYKVAKRGQDVALRCDPISGHVSLFWYQQALGQGPEFLTYFQNEAQLDKSGLPSDRFFAERPEGSVSTLKIQRTQQEDSAVYLCASSFRTSGAYNEQFFGPGTRLTVL.

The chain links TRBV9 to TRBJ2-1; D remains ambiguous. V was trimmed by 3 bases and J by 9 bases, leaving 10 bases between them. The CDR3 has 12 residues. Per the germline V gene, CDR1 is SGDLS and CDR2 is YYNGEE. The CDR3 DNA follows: TGTGCCAGCAGCGGACTTGGAAGTGAGCAGTTCTTC. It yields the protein CASSGLGSEQFF.